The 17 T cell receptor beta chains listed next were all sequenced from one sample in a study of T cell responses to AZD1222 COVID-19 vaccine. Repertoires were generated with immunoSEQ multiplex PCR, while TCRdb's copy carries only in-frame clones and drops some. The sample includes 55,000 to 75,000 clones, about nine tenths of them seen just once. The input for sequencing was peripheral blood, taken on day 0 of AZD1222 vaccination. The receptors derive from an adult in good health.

The CDR3 region is CASSQAVVTDTQYF. The DNA for the CDR3 is TGCGCCAGCAGCCAAGCGGTAGTAACAGATACGCAGTATTTT. The V and J genes are TRBV4-1 and TRBJ2-3, with D unresolved. Trimming removed 1 base at V and 3 bases at J, with 8 bases between. Germline assignment: CDR1 MGHRA and CDR2 YSYEKL. The CDR3 sequence is 14 residues long.

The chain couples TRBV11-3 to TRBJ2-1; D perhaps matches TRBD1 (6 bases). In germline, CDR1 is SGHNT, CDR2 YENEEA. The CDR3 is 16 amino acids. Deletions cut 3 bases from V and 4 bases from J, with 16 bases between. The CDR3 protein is CASSLSRGRGYNEQFF. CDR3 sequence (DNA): TGTGCCAGCAGCTTGAGCAGGGGAAGAGGATACAATGAGCAGTTCTTC. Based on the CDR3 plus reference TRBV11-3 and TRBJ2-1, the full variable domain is EAGVVQSPRYKIIEKKQPVAFWCNPISGHNTLYWYLQNLGQGPELLIRYENEEAVDDSQLPKDRFSAERLKGVDSTLKIQPAELGDSAVYLCASSLSRGRGYNEQFFGPGTRLTVL.

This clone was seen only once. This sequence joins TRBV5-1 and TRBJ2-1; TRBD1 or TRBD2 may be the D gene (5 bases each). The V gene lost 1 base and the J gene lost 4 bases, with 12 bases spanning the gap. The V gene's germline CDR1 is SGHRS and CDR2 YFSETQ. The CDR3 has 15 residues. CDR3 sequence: CASSLRGQNYNEQFF. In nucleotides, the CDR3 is TGCGCCAGCAGCTTGCGGGGCCAAAATTACAATGAGCAGTTCTTC.

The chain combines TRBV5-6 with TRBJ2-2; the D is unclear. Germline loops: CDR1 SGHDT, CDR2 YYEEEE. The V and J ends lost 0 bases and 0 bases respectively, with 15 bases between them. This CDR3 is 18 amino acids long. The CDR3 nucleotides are TGTGCCAGCAGCTTGGGGCAGATTACAACCGCGAACACCGGGGAGCTGTTTTTT. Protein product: CASSLGQITTANTGELFF.

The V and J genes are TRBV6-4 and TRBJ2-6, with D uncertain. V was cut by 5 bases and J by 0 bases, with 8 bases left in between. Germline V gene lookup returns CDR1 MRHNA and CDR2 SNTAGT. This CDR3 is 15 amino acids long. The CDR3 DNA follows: TGTGCCAGCAGTCAGACAAACTCTGGGGCCAACGTCCTGACTTTC. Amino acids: CASSQTNSGANVLTF.

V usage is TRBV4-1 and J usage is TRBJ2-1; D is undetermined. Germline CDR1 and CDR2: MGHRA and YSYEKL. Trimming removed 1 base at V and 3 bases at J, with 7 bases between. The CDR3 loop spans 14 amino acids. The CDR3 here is CASSQGGSYNEQFF. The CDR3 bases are TGCGCCAGCAGCCAAGGGGGAAGCTACAATGAGCAGTTCTTC.

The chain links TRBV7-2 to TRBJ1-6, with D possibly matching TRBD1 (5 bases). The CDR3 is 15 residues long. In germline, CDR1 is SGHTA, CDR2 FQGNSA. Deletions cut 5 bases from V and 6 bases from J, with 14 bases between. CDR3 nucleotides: TGTGCCAGCAGCCTTCTGGGACGGACTAATTCACCCCTCCACTTT. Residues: CASSLLGRTNSPLHF.

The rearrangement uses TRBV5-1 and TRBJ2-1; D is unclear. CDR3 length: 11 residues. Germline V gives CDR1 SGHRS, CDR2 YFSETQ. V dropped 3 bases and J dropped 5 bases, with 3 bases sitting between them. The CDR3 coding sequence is TGCGCCAGCAGCTGGAACAATGAGCAGTTCTTC. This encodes CASSWNNEQFF.

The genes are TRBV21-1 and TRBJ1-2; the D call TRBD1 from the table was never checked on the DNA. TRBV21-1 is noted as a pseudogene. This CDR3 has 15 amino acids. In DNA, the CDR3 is TGTGCCAGCTCCTCAAGGGACAGTTCTAACTTTGGCTACACCTTC. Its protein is CASSSRDSSNFGYTF.

The CDR3 loop reads CASSRSVGDTGELFF. CDR3 coding DNA: TGTGCCAGCAGCCGGTCTGTGGGAGATACCGGGGAGCTGTTTTTT. This chain uses TRBV7-2 with TRBJ2-2; a weak D match, TRBD2 (5 bases). This CDR3 is 15 amino acids long. Trimming removed 5 bases at V and 5 bases at J, with 15 bases between. Germline CDR1 is SGHTA and CDR2 is FQGNSA.

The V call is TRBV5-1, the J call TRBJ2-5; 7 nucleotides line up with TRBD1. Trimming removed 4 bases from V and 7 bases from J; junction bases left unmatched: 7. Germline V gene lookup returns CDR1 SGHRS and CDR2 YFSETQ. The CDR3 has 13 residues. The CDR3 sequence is CASSPQGDGTQYF. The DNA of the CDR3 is TGCGCCAGCAGCCCTCAGGGGGATGGGACCCAGTACTTC.

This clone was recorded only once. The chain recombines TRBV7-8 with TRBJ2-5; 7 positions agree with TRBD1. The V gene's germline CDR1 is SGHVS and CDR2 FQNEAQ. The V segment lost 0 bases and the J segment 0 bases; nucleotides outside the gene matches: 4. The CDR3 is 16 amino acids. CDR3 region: CASSLAGTAYQETQYF. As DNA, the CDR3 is TGTGCCAGCAGCTTAGCGGGGACAGCGTACCAAGAGACCCAGTACTTC.

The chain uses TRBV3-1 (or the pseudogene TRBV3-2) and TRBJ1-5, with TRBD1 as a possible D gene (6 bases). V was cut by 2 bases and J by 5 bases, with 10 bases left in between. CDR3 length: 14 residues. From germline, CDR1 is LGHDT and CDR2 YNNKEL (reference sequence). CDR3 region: CASSQSTGYQPQHF. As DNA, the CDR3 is TGTGCCAGCAGCCAAAGTACAGGGTATCAGCCCCAGCATTTT.

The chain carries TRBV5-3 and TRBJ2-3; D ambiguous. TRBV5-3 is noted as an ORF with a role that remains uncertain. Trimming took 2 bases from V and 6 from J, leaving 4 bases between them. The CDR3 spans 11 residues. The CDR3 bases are TGTGCCAGAAGCTTAACGGATACGCAGTATTTT. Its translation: CARSLTDTQYF.

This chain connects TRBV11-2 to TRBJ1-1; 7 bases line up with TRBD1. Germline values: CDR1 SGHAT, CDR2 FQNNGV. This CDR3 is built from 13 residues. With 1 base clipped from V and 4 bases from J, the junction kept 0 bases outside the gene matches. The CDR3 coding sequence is TGTGCCAGCAGCTTAGGGACAGGCACTGAAGCTTTCTTT. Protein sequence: CASSLGTGTEAFF.

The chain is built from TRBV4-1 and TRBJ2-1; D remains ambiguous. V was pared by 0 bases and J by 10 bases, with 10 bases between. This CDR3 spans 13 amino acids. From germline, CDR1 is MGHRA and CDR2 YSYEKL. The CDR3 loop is CASSQEPLFEQFF. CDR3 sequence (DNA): TGCGCCAGCAGCCAAGAACCCCTATTCGAGCAGTTCTTC.

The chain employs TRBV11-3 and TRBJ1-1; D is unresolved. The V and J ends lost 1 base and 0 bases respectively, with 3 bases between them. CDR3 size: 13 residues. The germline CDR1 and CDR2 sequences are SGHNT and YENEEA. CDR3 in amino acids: CASSLVMNTEAFF. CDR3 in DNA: TGTGCCAGCAGCTTAGTGATGAACACTGAAGCTTTCTTT.